These 3 T cell receptor beta chains were all obtained from the same sample, sequenced in a study of preoperative IRX-2 immunotherapy in early breast cancer. Treatment of the sample: preoperative locoregional IRX-2 cytokine immunotherapy. Clones were read by immunoSEQ multiplex PCR, and TCRdb kept only the in-frame ones, dropping some. Counted here are tens of thousands of clones, under 90% occurring once; the ten biggest clones make up 1.5% to 2%. The sequences come from tumor tissue, collected after IRX-2 immunotherapy. Receptor source: a human donor with breast cancer.

This clone was found once. V is TRBV10-2 and J is TRBJ2-7, with 12 nucleotides matching TRBD2. The CDR3 has 18 amino acids. Per the germline V gene, CDR1 is WSHSY and CDR2 is SAAADI. Trimming took 0 bases from V and 4 from J; bases not matched to a gene: 10. The CDR3: CASSESSGLAGSSYEQYF. The CDR3 DNA reads as TGCGCCAGCAGTGAGTCGAGCGGACTAGCGGGGAGTAGTTACGAGCAGTACTTC.

This chain links TRBV5-1 with TRBJ2-3, with D possibly being TRBD1 (6 bases). This CDR3 is 15 amino acids long. V lost 5 bases and J lost 1, with 14 bases in between. The germline CDR1 and CDR2 sequences are SGHRS and YFSETQ. CDR3 residues: CASSSTGYGTDTQYF. The CDR3 bases are TGCGCCAGCAGTTCTACAGGGTACGGCACAGATACGCAGTATTTT.

The V call is TRBV29-1, the J call TRBJ2-7; 11 nucleotides agree with TRBD2. Losses at the gene ends were 6 bases for V and 3 bases for J; bases not matched to a gene: 19. CDR3 length: 18 residues. Germline V gene lookup returns CDR1 SQVTM and CDR2 ANQGSEA. Here the CDR3 reads CSVPFFSETSGIGYEQYF. The CDR3 region has the DNA TGCAGCGTCCCTTTCTTCTCCGAGACTAGCGGGATCGGCTACGAGCAGTACTTC.